The 30 T cell receptor beta chains below were found in one sample sequenced in a study of spatial heterogeneity in lung cancer. The time point denotes: blood at routine non-recurrence follow-up after resection. Via MiXCR, TCRdb re-called the 5' RACE reads, giving one row per CDR3 protein. The sample lists over 35,000 distinct CDR3 sequences, roughly 10% seen once, with over 15% in the top ten. The input for sequencing was PBMCs, taken at follow-up. These receptors all stem from a female donor with early-stage non-small cell lung cancer.

This clonotype appeared a few times. The chain is built from TRBV6-5 and TRBJ2-5, with D uncertain. V was trimmed by 8 bases and J by 0 bases, leaving 13 bases between them. CDR3 length equals 14 residues. Germline V gene lookup returns CDR1 MNHEY and CDR2 SVGAGI. The CDR3 is CASRQMAYQETQYF. The DNA of the CDR3 is TGTGCCAGCCGCCAAATGGCCTACCAAGAGACCCAGTACTTC.

This clonotype turned up a few times. The genes are TRBV3-1 and TRBJ2-3; possibly TRBD2 for D (7 bases). CDR3 size: 16 residues. V lost 2 bases, J lost 1 base, and 13 bases lay in between. Germline V gene data show CDR1 as LGHDT and CDR2 as YNNKEL (reference sequence). The CDR3 loop reads CASSQTSGGRTDTQYF. The CDR3 nucleotides are TGTGCCAGCAGCCAAACCTCCGGGGGGCGCACAGATACGCAGTATTTT.

V usage is TRBV9 and J usage is TRBJ2-1; TRBD1 aligns across 10 bases. The V gene's germline CDR1 is SGDLS and CDR2 YYNGEE. This CDR3 has 16 residues. V shed 3 bases and J 3 bases; nucleotides not matched to a gene: 6. CDR3 residues: CASSEQGQGGYNEQFF. DNA of the CDR3: TGTGCCAGCAGCGAACAAGGACAGGGGGGCTACAATGAGCAGTTCTTC.

This clonotype was picked up many times. The rearrangement joins TRBV20-1 to TRBJ2-3, with 7 bases aligning to TRBD1. V trimming: 0 bases; J trimming: 0 bases; junction bases outside the gene matches: 12. The CDR3 runs 18 residues. Germline CDR1 and CDR2: DFQATT and SNEGSKA (reference sequence). CDR3 region: CSARDSRQGTPSTDTQYF. CDR3 coding DNA: TGCAGTGCTAGAGATTCACGACAGGGAACCCCTAGCACAGATACGCAGTATTTT.

This clonotype showed up many times. The chain has TRBV20-1 and TRBJ2-7; D might be TRBD2 (6 bases). The germline gives CDR1 DFQATT, CDR2 SNEGSKA (reference sequence). V gave up 0 bases and J gave up 2 bases, with 17 bases separating them. CDR3 length: 16 amino acids. The CDR3 sequence is CSARDWGGPGAYEQYF. In nucleotides, the CDR3 is TGCAGTGCTAGAGATTGGGGAGGACCAGGTGCCTACGAGCAGTACTTC.

The CDR3 spells CASSTQGGETQYF. The CDR3 DNA sequence: TGCGCCAGCAGCACTCAGGGAGGGGAGACCCAGTACTTC. The chain joins TRBV5-1 to TRBJ2-5; TRBD2 aligns across 7 bases. V lost 4 bases and J lost 5; bases outside the gene matches: 5. The length of the CDR3 is 13 residues. CDR1 and CDR2 (germline): SGHRS, YFSETQ.

This clonotype has a count of ten or more. The genes are TRBV6-5 and TRBJ1-2; D is unclear. The CDR3 has 15 residues. The germline gives CDR1 MNHEY, CDR2 SVGAGI. V dropped 5 bases and J dropped 7 bases, with 20 bases sitting between them. The CDR3 region has the DNA TGTGCCAGCAGTCCCGGGCTACAGATGCTCCCTGGCTACACCTTC. Its protein product is CASSPGLQMLPGYTF.

This clonotype was counted many times. The rearrangement joins TRBV28 to TRBJ2-5; D remains ambiguous. V lost 5 bases and J lost 7, with 14 bases in between. The CDR3 loop spans 13 amino acids. Germline V CDR1 and CDR2: MDHEN, SYDVKM. DNA of the CDR3: TGTGCCAGCAGTACCCGTCCCCTCGTGACCCAGTACTTC. Translated: CASSTRPLVTQYF.

This clonotype was seen repeatedly, ten times or more. The V and J genes are TRBV7-2 and TRBJ1-3, with D possibly TRBD1 on 5 matching bases. The V and J ends lost 0 bases and 3 bases respectively, with 9 bases between them. Germline values: CDR1 SGHTA, CDR2 FQGNSA. The CDR3 totals 15 residues. The CDR3 DNA reads TGTGCCAGCAGCTTAGCAGGGGTGCTTGGAAACACCATATATTTT. This codes for CASSLAGVLGNTIYF.

This clonotype was counted only a few times. The gene calls are TRBV27 and TRBJ1-1; 8 bases align to TRBD1. Unmatched junction bases numbered 8, after V lost 5 bases and J lost 3 bases. The length of the CDR3 is 15 residues. Germline lookup yields CDR1 MNHEY and CDR2 SMNVEV (reference sequence). This CDR3 is CASSAGQGLYTEAFF. CDR3 sequence (DNA): TGTGCCAGCAGTGCAGGACAGGGCCTGTACACTGAAGCTTTCTTT.

This clonotype occurred many times. The chain is built from TRBV6-1 and TRBJ1-5, with no clear D. Germline V gives CDR1 MNHNS, CDR2 SASEGT. The V gene lost 0 bases and the J gene lost 0 bases, with 6 bases spanning the gap. The CDR3 has 15 residues. CDR3 sequence reads: CASSEASYSNQPQHF. The CDR3 bases are TGTGCCAGCAGTGAAGCTAGCTATAGCAATCAGCCCCAGCATTTT.

This clonotype came up many times. The rearrangement joins TRBV2 to TRBJ2-2; 7 nucleotides line up with TRBD1. Germline V lookup: CDR1 SNHLY, CDR2 FYNNEI. V lost 4 bases and J lost 8; bases outside the gene matches: 10. The CDR3 length is 15 residues. The CDR3 loop reads CASSVDRVRRGELFF. In DNA, the CDR3 is TGTGCCAGCAGTGTCGACAGGGTGCGTCGAGGGGAGCTGTTTTTT.

This clonotype was detected ten times or more. The chain employs TRBV7-6 and TRBJ2-3, with 7 bases lining up with TRBD1. Germline V gene lookup returns CDR1 SGHVS and CDR2 FNYEAQ. Trimming removed 5 bases from V and 0 bases from J; junction bases left unmatched: 5. The CDR3 totals 15 residues. CDR3 DNA sequence: TGTGCCAGCAGCAACCGACAGGGAAGCACAGATACGCAGTATTTT. It codes for CASSNRQGSTDTQYF. The full variable domain, with the rest looked up from reference TRBV7-6 and TRBJ2-3, is GAGVSQSPRYKVTKRGQDVALRCDPISGHVSLYWYRQALGQGPEFLTYFNYEAQQDKSGLPNDRFSAERPEGSISTLTIQRTEQRDSAMYRCASSNRQGSTDTQYFGPGTRLTVL.

The table lists this clonotype with many counts. This sequence joins TRBV10-3 and TRBJ1-2; 10 bases match TRBD1. With V trimmed by 1 base and J by 2 bases, 7 bases remained unmatched. Per the germline V gene, CDR1 is ENHRY and CDR2 is SYGVKD. This CDR3 contains 17 residues. CDR3 in DNA: TGTGCCATCAGTGAGTGGGACAGGGGAAGGAAAAACTATGGCTACACCTTC. Its translation is CAISEWDRGRKNYGYTF.

The rearrangement joins TRBV7-9 to TRBJ2-3; 9 positions agree with TRBD1. The CDR3 is made up of 12 amino acids. Per germline, CDR1 SEHNR and CDR2 FQNEAQ (reference sequence). V shed 5 bases and J 9 bases; nucleotides not matched to a gene: 3. CDR3 sequence reads: CASSAGTGTQYF. The CDR3 DNA reads as TGTGCCAGCAGCGCTGGGACAGGGACGCAGTATTTT.

This clonotype was seen at least ten times. The V and J genes are TRBV4-2 and TRBJ2-3; 10 bases agree with TRBD2. The CDR3 has 18 residues. From germline, CDR1 is LGHNA and CDR2 YNFKEQ. Unmatched junction bases numbered 10, after V lost 4 bases and J lost 0 bases. CDR3 region: CASSLRLASGGSTDTQYF. For the CDR3, the DNA is TGTGCCAGCAGCCTCCGACTAGCTAGCGGGGGAAGCACAGATACGCAGTATTTT.

This clonotype was seen a handful of times. This rearrangement joins TRBV4-3 to TRBJ1-2; TRBD1 matches at 7 bases. Germline V gene sequence: CDR1 LGHNA, CDR2 YSLEER. The CDR3 is 16 residues long. V was pared by 0 bases and J by 3 bases, with 7 bases of the junction left unmatched. As DNA, the CDR3 is TGCGCCAGCAGCCAAGATCGGGAAGGGGGCTACTATGGCTACACCTTC. Translating it yields CASSQDREGGYYGYTF.

The gene calls are TRBV6-2 or TRBV6-3 and TRBJ2-4, with D perhaps matching TRBD1 (6 bases). The germline gives CDR1 MNHEY, CDR2 SVGEGT. The CDR3 is 14 amino acids. V gave up 6 bases and J gave up 1 base, with 10 bases separating them. CDR3 coding DNA: TGTGCCAGCAGACCCCAGGGGGCCAAAAACATTCAGTACTTC. Its translation is CASRPQGAKNIQYF.

There are many counts of this clonotype. This chain joins TRBV6-4 and TRBJ2-3, with 12 bases lining up with TRBD1. V was clipped by 2 bases and J by 4 bases; unmatched bases: 1. There are 15 residues in the CDR3. Germline V gene data show CDR1 as MRHNA and CDR2 as SNTAGT. DNA of the CDR3: TGTGCCAGCAGTGACGGGACAGGGGGCGCAGATACGCAGTATTTT. It encodes CASSDGTGGADTQYF.

The chain uses TRBV20-1 and TRBJ2-3, with 7 bases fitting TRBD2. The CDR3 is made up of 15 amino acids. With 4 bases clipped from V and 0 bases from J, the junction kept 7 bases outside the gene matches. Germline-derived CDR1 and CDR2 are DFQATT and SNEGSKA (reference sequence). CDR3 protein: CSAKKRGVSTDTQYF. CDR3 DNA sequence: TGCAGTGCTAAGAAACGGGGGGTTAGCACAGATACGCAGTATTTT.

The V call is TRBV18, the J call TRBJ2-7, with TRBD1 matching 8 bases. CDR1 is KGHSH and CDR2 is LQKENI in the germline V gene. After removal of 4 bases from V and 2 bases from J, the junction contained 7 bases not matched to a gene. CDR3 length: 15 residues. The CDR3 DNA is TGTGCCAGCTCACGTGGACAGGGCTCTACCTACGAGCAGTACTTC. Amino acids: CASSRGQGSTYEQYF.

The chain uses TRBV29-1 and TRBJ2-1; possible D gene TRBD2, 6 bases. The germline CDR1 and CDR2 sequences are SQVTM and ANQGSEA. CDR3 length: 11 residues. The ends were cut back, 6 bases at V and 4 bases at J, with 7 bases in the middle. CDR3 coding DNA: TGCAGCGTCCGGGGGTACAATGAGCAGTTCTTC. This codes for CSVRGYNEQFF.

This clonotype occurred a few times. This chain uses TRBV6-1 with TRBJ2-2; the D gene is possibly TRBD2 (5 bases). V was pared by 7 bases and J by 1 base, with 10 bases between. The CDR3 length is 14 residues. Germline V CDR1 and CDR2: MNHNS, SASEGT. The CDR3 sequence: CASNGDLNTGELFF. The CDR3 DNA sequence: TGTGCCAGCAACGGGGATTTGAACACCGGGGAGCTGTTTTTT.

This clonotype was picked up many times. This chain links TRBV9 with TRBJ2-7, with 8 bases that match TRBD2. Germline V gene lookup returns CDR1 SGDLS and CDR2 YYNGEE. The V and J ends lost 0 bases and 0 bases, in that order; junction bases with no gene match: 8. This CDR3 region has 17 residues. CDR3 protein: CASSVELQRGFSYEQYF. DNA for the CDR3: TGTGCCAGCAGCGTAGAACTCCAGCGGGGGTTCTCCTACGAGCAGTACTTC.

As concerns this clonotype: A much more abundant neighbour one base away suggests this may be a read error. DNA of the CDR3: TGTGCCATCAGCCCGGGAGCCTACGAGCAGTACTTC. This gives the protein CAISPGAYEQYF. V gene TRBV7-9 combines with J gene TRBJ2-7, with D possibly matching TRBD2 (6 bases). Germline V gene data show CDR1 as SEHNR and CDR2 as FQNEAQ (reference sequence). The CDR3 consists of 12 residues. The full variable domain, with the rest looked up from reference TRBV7-9 and TRBJ2-7, is DTGVSQNPRHKITKRGQNVTFRCDPISEHNRLYWYRQTLGQGPEFLTYFQNEAQLEKSRLLSDRFSAERPKGSFSTLEIQRTEQGDSAMYLCAISPGAYEQYFGPGTRLTVT.

The rearrangement uses TRBV9 and TRBJ1-2, with D unclear. This CDR3 comprises 15 residues. V gave up 5 bases and J gave up 8 bases, with 22 bases separating them. Germline-derived CDR1 and CDR2 are SGDLS and YYNGEE. The CDR3 bases are TGTGCCAGCAGTGACGCGGGAGGCCACCCGTTCGGCTACACCTTC. Its protein is CASSDAGGHPFGYTF.

The DNA for the CDR3 is TGTGCCATTAGGGGTTTAGCTAACTATGGCTACACCTTC. It yields the protein CAIRGLANYGYTF. The rearrangement joins TRBV28 to TRBJ1-2; possibly TRBD1 for D (5 bases). V shed 10 bases and J shed 0 bases, with 12 bases lying between them. In germline, CDR1 is MDHEN, CDR2 SYDVKM. The CDR3 is 13 residues long.

This clonotype occurred many times. The chain joins TRBV4-3 to TRBJ2-2, with TRBD1 as a possible D gene (6 bases). The length of the CDR3 is 14 residues. V was clipped by 3 bases and J by 4 bases, with 9 bases between them. The germline CDR1 and CDR2 sequences are LGHNA and YSLEER. The CDR3 loop reads CASSHSDSTGELFF. As DNA, the CDR3 is TGCGCCAGCAGCCATTCGGACAGCACCGGGGAGCTGTTTTTT.

At least ten counts were recorded for this clonotype. This chain links TRBV13 with TRBJ2-7; 7 bases align to TRBD2. With V trimmed by 5 bases and J by 2 bases, 6 bases remained unmatched. The germline V gene encodes CDR1 PRHDT and CDR2 FYEKMQ (reference sequence). CDR3 size: 14 residues. Written as DNA, the CDR3 is TGTGCCAGCAGCCTGGGCGGGAGCCCCTACGAGCAGTACTTC. Protein product: CASSLGGSPYEQYF.

Many counts were recorded for this clonotype. The J gene is TRBJ2-7, the V gene TRBV12-3 or TRBV12-4, with D hard to call. V lost 4 bases and J lost 2, with 12 bases in between. The CDR3 contains 14 residues. Here the CDR3 DNA reads TGTGCCAGCAGTTCTCTTAGGTCAGCCTACGAGCAGTACTTC. Its protein is CASSSLRSAYEQYF.